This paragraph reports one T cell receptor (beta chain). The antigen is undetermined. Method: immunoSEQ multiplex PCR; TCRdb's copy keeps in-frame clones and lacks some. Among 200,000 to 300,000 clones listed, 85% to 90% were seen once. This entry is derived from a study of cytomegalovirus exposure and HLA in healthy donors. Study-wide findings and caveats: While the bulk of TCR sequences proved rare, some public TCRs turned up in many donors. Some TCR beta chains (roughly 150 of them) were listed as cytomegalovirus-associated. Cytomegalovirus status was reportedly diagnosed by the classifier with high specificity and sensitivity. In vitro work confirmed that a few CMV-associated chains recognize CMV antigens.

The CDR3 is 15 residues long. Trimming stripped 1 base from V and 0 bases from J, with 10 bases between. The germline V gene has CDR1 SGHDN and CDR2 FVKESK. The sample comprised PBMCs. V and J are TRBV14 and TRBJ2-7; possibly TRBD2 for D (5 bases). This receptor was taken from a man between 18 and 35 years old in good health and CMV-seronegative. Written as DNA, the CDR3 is TGTGCCAGCAGCCAAGGGCGGAGGTCCTCCTACGAGCAGTACTTC. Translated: CASSQGRRSSYEQYF.